This T cell receptor (beta chain) originates from a study of Tregs in tolerant kidney transplant recipients. Study-wide findings and caveats: Biological reproducibility was not directly addressed, but technical replication error appeared minimal. Donor-specific Treg expansion exceeded global Treg expansion in tolerant patients, suggesting antigen drive. Activated donor B cell expansion appeared to reveal the most relevant donor-specific TCRbeta repertoire.

Comment on this clone: Its antigen is unknown.

This table comes from immunoSEQ multiplex PCR, and its TCRdb copy is limited to in-frame clones, with some not included. The sample comprises approximately 93,000 clones, roughly 93% of which are singletons, and around 0.45% rests with the top ten. V lost 2 bases and J 7 bases, leaving 9 bases between the germline ends. CDR3 size: 14 residues. Germline V gene data show CDR1 as MNHNY and CDR2 as SVGAGI (reference sequence). Unstimulated Tregs (CD4+CD25+CD127-) and CD4+CD25- non-Tregs were sorted from PBMCs. This clonotype originated in a human donor who received a combined kidney and bone marrow transplant. Here the sequenced sample was CD4+ T cells from blood, taken before the transplant. This chain connects TRBV6-6 to TRBJ1-6; tentative D call: TRBD1 (6 bases). The CDR3 spells CASSYSQGNSPLHF. The CDR3 DNA is TGTGCCAGCAGTTACAGCCAGGGGAATTCACCCCTCCACTTT.